The present T cell receptor beta chain was sequenced within a study of neurological immune-mediated disorders. Across the whole study: For the 34 multiple sclerosis patients, the disease was relapsing-remitting in about 31 and secondary progressive in 3.

5'RACE with 10-nucleotide random UMIs generated the cDNA. TCRdb ran MiXCR on the 5' RACE reads and lists one entry per CDR3 protein. The repertoire holds around 67,000 distinct CDR3 sequences, with roughly 5.5% as singletons. Only a few counts were recorded for this clonotype. The antigen remains unidentified. Whole-study findings and limits: The study phylogenetically grouped the repertoires of 18 of 34 multiple sclerosis patients into one related-CDR3 cluster, a possible signature.

Germline V CDR1 and CDR2: SGHVS, FQNEAQ. V lost 1 base and J 8 bases, leaving 20 bases between the germline ends. The CDR3 sequence is 16 residues long. This receptor was identified in a man aged 18 to 29 with multiple sclerosis. The sequencing sample was made of PBMCs. The chain uses TRBV7-8 and TRBJ1-2; D is unresolved. CDR3 in amino acids: CASSLGHGSALPGYTF. The CDR3 region has the DNA TGTGCCAGCAGCTTAGGTCATGGGTCCGCCCTGCCCGGCTACACCTTC.